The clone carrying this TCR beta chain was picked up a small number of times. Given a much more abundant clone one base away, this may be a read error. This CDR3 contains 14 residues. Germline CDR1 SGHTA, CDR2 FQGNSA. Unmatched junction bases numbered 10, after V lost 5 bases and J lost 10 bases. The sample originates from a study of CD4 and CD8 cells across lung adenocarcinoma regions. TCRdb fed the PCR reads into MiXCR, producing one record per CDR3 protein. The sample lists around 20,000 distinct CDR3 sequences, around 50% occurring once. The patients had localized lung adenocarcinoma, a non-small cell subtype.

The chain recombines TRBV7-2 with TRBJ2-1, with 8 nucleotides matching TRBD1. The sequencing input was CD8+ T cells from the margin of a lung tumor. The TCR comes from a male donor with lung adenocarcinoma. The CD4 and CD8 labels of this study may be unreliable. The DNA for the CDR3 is TGTGCCAGCAGCCGGGACAGGAATTCCTACGAGCAGTTCTTC. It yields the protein CASSRDRNSYEQFF. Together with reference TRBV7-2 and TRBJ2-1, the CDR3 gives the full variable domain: GAGVSQSPSNKVTEKGKDVELRCDPISGHTALYWYRQSLGQGLEFLIYFQGNSAPDKSGLPSDRFSAERTGGSVSTLTIQRTQQEDSAVYLCASSRDRNSYEQFFGPGTRLTVL.